This T cell receptor beta chain derives from a study of control samples from healthy donors and cancer patients. Assay: immunoSEQ multiplex PCR; the TCRdb copy retains only in-frame clones and omits some. The table shows about 120,000 clones, with about 83% occurring only once. The V end was cut by 2 bases, the J end by 7 bases, with 15 bases between. Looked up from germline, CDR1 is MRHNA and CDR2 is SNTAGT. CDR3 length: 16 residues. The TCR comes from a young man in good health. The chain has TRBV6-4 and TRBJ1-6; no definite D call. The sequencing sample was made of blood. CDR3 DNA: TGTGCCAGCAGTGACCCCCGGACCAGGTGGAATTCACCCCTCCACTTT. It translates to CASSDPRTRWNSPLHF.